The 32 T cell receptor beta chains below all came from one sample that was sequenced in a study of cytomegalovirus exposure and HLA in healthy donors. Using immunoSEQ multiplex PCR, the repertoire was profiled, and TCRdb retains in-frame clones only, with some absent. Of about 110,000 clones in the sample, around nine tenths are singletons; the top ten hold approximately 2.3%. What was sequenced was PBMCs. These receptors originate from a woman between 18 and 29 years old in good health and CMV-seronegative.

V and J are TRBV18 and TRBJ2-3; weak D call: TRBD2 (6 bases). Germline-derived CDR1 and CDR2 are KGHSH and LQKENI. Trimming removed 6 bases from V and 2 bases from J, with 12 bases in between. There are 14 residues in the CDR3. The CDR3 region has the DNA TGTGCCAGCTCGCTAACGGGAGACACAGATACGCAGTATTTT. Translating gives CASSLTGDTDTQYF.

The chain uses TRBV7-2 and TRBJ2-7; 7 bases are a match to TRBD2. This CDR3 spans 15 amino acids. V was pared by 5 bases and J by 2 bases, with 9 bases of the junction left unmatched. The germline V gene encodes CDR1 SGHTA and CDR2 FQGNSA. DNA of the CDR3: TGTGCCAGCAGCATCGGGGGGACGGAGACCTACGAGCAGTACTTC. It translates to CASSIGGTETYEQYF.

Here the CDR3 DNA reads TGTGCCAGCAGCCTGGCGGGAAAGAGAAGTGCAGATACGCAGTATTTT. Protein product: CASSLAGKRSADTQYF. The V and J genes are TRBV4-2 and TRBJ2-3; D possibly corresponds to TRBD2 (6 bases). CDR3 length equals 16 residues. From germline, CDR1 is LGHNA and CDR2 YNFKEQ. Between the trimmed V and J ends, which lost 4 bases and 4 bases, there was a span of 18 bases.

The chain recombines TRBV7-8 with TRBJ1-2; TRBD1 aligns across 7 bases. After removal of 6 bases from V and 10 bases from J, the junction contained 14 bases not matched to a gene. The CDR3 runs to 14 residues. Germline V gives CDR1 SGHVS, CDR2 FQNEAQ. DNA of the CDR3: TGTGCCAGCAGTCCCCTGGTGGGACAGATAAACTACACCTTC. It encodes CASSPLVGQINYTF.

V gene TRBV6-4 combines with J gene TRBJ1-2; 7 bases fit TRBD1. The CDR3 runs 15 residues. V was clipped by 0 bases and J by 4 bases; unmatched bases: 5. Germline V gives CDR1 MRHNA, CDR2 SNTAGT. The CDR3 spells CASSDSEQGSYGYTF. The CDR3 DNA reads as TGTGCCAGCAGTGACTCCGAACAGGGGTCCTATGGCTACACCTTC.

The CDR3 is CASRRKGGDTGELFF. The CDR3 nucleotides read TGTGCCAGCAGGCGGAAGGGGGGGGACACCGGGGAGCTGTTTTTT. The chain uses TRBV9 and TRBJ2-2, with a weak D call TRBD2 (7 bases). V was pared by 5 bases and J by 3 bases, with 14 bases between. CDR1 SGDLS and CDR2 YYNGEE come from the germline V gene. The CDR3 spans 15 residues.

V gene TRBV27 combines with J gene TRBJ2-7, with 10 nucleotides matching TRBD2. CDR3 length: 15 residues. Trimming took 5 bases from V and 5 from J; bases not matched to a gene: 9. The germline V gene has CDR1 MNHEY and CDR2 SMNVEV (reference sequence). The CDR3 loop reads CASSQRPGLANEQYF. For the CDR3, the DNA is TGTGCCAGCAGTCAGCGTCCGGGACTAGCGAACGAGCAGTACTTC.

This clone was found a few times. The chain couples TRBV19 to TRBJ1-5; D gene uncertain. The CDR3 runs to 12 residues. V lost 5 bases, J lost 6 bases, and 8 bases lay in between. CDR1 and CDR2 (germline): LNHDA, SQIVND (reference sequence). This chain's CDR3 is CASSLLRQPQHF. The CDR3 DNA follows: TGTGCCAGTAGTTTACTGCGTCAGCCCCAGCATTTT.

This chain uses TRBV7-8 with TRBJ2-7; unclear D gene. The CDR3 totals 12 residues. V lost 5 bases and J lost 0, with 5 bases in between. Germline CDR1 reads SGHVS; CDR2 reads FQNEAQ. The CDR3 reads CASSVYSYEQYF. The CDR3 nucleotides read TGTGCCAGCAGCGTTTACTCCTACGAGCAGTACTTC. Full variable domain (outside the CDR3, taken from reference TRBV7-8 and TRBJ2-7): GAGVSQSPRYKVAKRGQDVALRCDPISGHVSLFWYQQALGQGPEFLTYFQNEAQLDKSGLPSDRFFAERPEGSVSTLKIQRTQQEDSAVYLCASSVYSYEQYFGPGTRLTVT.

The chain is built from TRBV27 and TRBJ2-5, with 8 bases that match TRBD1. Germline values: CDR1 MNHEY, CDR2 SMNVEV (reference sequence). The ends lost 5 bases at V and 5 bases at J; junction bases unmatched: 7. The CDR3 runs 14 residues. DNA of the CDR3: TGTGCCAGCAGTATCAGGGGGCTGGGGGAGACCCAGTACTTC. Translated, it gives CASSIRGLGETQYF.

The chain links TRBV19 to TRBJ1-2; possible D gene TRBD1, 5 bases. The CDR3 extends over 16 amino acids. Germline lookup yields CDR1 LNHDA and CDR2 SQIVND (reference sequence). Deletions cut 5 bases from V and 2 bases from J, with 18 bases between. This CDR3 reads CASSGGTLRINYGYTF. The DNA for the CDR3 is TGTGCCAGTAGTGGAGGGACCCTTAGAATAAACTATGGCTACACCTTC.

V usage is TRBV28 and J usage is TRBJ2-3; 11 positions agree with TRBD2. Germline-derived CDR1 and CDR2 are MDHEN and SYDVKM. CDR3 length: 16 amino acids. The V segment lost 7 bases and the J segment 3 bases; nucleotides outside the gene matches: 9. The CDR3 sequence: CASKRLAGSWTDTQYF. The DNA for the CDR3 is TGTGCCAGCAAAAGACTAGCGGGAAGTTGGACAGATACGCAGTATTTT.

This chain links TRBV9 with TRBJ1-3; 7 bases match TRBD1. Germline V gene lookup returns CDR1 SGDLS and CDR2 YYNGEE. The CDR3 loop spans 15 amino acids. V lost 7 bases to trimming and J lost 1 base; unmatched junction nucleotides: 8. The DNA of the CDR3 is TGTGCCAGCTCGTCGACAGGGTATTCTGGAAACACCATATATTTT. This translates into CASSSTGYSGNTIYF.

The chain employs TRBV2 and TRBJ1-1; perhaps TRBD1 as D (5 bases). Germline CDR1 SNHLY, CDR2 FYNNEI. This CDR3 spans 15 amino acids. Trimming left V 8 bases short and J 4 bases short, with 20 bases between. In nucleotides, the CDR3 is TGTGCCAGCTACAGGACGGTGGGGGGGGGCACTGAAGCTTTCTTT. Its protein product is CASYRTVGGGTEAFF.

The chain carries TRBV5-6 and TRBJ2-1; D remains ambiguous. The CDR3 spans 11 residues. CDR1 and CDR2 (germline): SGHDT, YYEEEE. The V end lost 3 bases, the J end lost 10 bases, and 8 bases lay between the germline ends. The chain's CDR3 is CASSSQWEQFF. CDR3 coding DNA: TGTGCCAGCAGCTCACAGTGGGAGCAGTTCTTC.

This chain joins TRBV7-8 and TRBJ2-7, with D possibly matching TRBD2 (7 bases). Trimming shortened V by 5 bases and J by 7 bases, and 12 bases separated the two germline ends. The CDR3 consists of 12 residues. Germline CDR1 reads SGHVS; CDR2 reads FQNEAQ. In nucleotides, the CDR3 is TGTGCCAGCAGCCGGGGGGCGGGGGAGCAGTACTTC. The encoded protein is CASSRGAGEQYF.

The chain joins TRBV6-5 to TRBJ1-1; 8 bases fit TRBD1. V gave up 5 bases and J gave up 0 bases; unmatched junction bases: 5. Germline V gene data show CDR1 as MNHEY and CDR2 as SVGAGI. The CDR3 has 15 amino acids. CDR3 loop: CASSVYRGVNTEAFF. The CDR3 DNA sequence: TGTGCCAGCAGTGTCTACAGGGGGGTGAACACTGAAGCTTTCTTT.

This clone was recorded only once. This chain joins TRBV5-1 and TRBJ2-5; TRBD2 agrees at 8 bases. Trimming at V came to 6 bases and at J to 5 bases, leaving 18 bases not matched to a gene. The germline CDR1 and CDR2 sequences are SGHRS and YFSETQ. CDR3 length: 17 residues. CDR3: CASKDGGIAGMLETQYF. CDR3 bases: TGCGCCAGCAAGGATGGCGGGATAGCGGGGATGTTGGAGACCCAGTACTTC. The full variable domain, rest sourced from reference TRBV5-1 and TRBJ2-5, is KAGVTQTPRYLIKTRGQQVTLSCSPISGHRSVSWYQQTPGQGLQFLFEYFSETQRNKGNFPGRFSGRQFSNSRSEMNVSTLELGDSALYLCASKDGGIAGMLETQYFGPGTRLLVL.

The chain links TRBV6-1 to TRBJ1-1; no clear D. Germline assignment: CDR1 MNHNS and CDR2 SASEGT. V lost 6 bases and J lost 4, with 12 bases in between. CDR3 size: 13 residues. CDR3 sequence: CASRFRGGTEAFF. Written as DNA, the CDR3 is TGTGCCAGCAGGTTCCGGGGTGGCACTGAAGCTTTCTTT.

V gene TRBV27 combines with J gene TRBJ2-7; maybe TRBD1 (6 bases). V lost 4 bases and J lost 2, with 18 bases in between. Germline V lookup: CDR1 MNHEY, CDR2 SMNVEV (reference sequence). The CDR3 length is 16 residues. The CDR3 DNA sequence: TGTGCCAGCAGTTCACGGACAGATACCAATCCCTACGAGCAGTACTTC. Translated, it gives CASSSRTDTNPYEQYF.

The chain combines TRBV5-6 with TRBJ1-4; D gene unclear. Germline V gives CDR1 SGHDT, CDR2 YYEEEE. This CDR3 contains 12 residues. Trimming stripped 0 bases from V and 5 bases from J, with 2 bases between. This CDR3 is CASSLVNEKLFF. The CDR3 DNA follows: TGTGCCAGCAGCTTGGTAAATGAAAAACTGTTTTTT.

This chain joins TRBV5-6 and TRBJ1-2, with D maybe TRBD1 (5 bases). CDR3 size: 15 residues. Germline values: CDR1 SGHDT, CDR2 YYEEEE. Trimming took off 8 bases at V and 4 bases at J, with 21 bases between the two ends. DNA for the CDR3: TGTGCCAGTGAGCAAGATGCGCGGGGGATCTATGGCTACACCTTC. This sequence encodes CASEQDARGIYGYTF.

The gene calls are TRBV5-1 and TRBJ2-3; 8 bases agree with TRBD2. CDR1 is SGHRS, CDR2 YFSETQ, per germline. The CDR3 runs to 14 residues. The V and J ends lost 7 bases and 2 bases, in that order; junction bases with no gene match: 6. The CDR3 DNA is TGCGCCAGCTGCGCGGGGGGACCCACAGATACGCAGTATTTT. Translation: CASCAGGPTDTQYF.

This chain uses TRBV13 with TRBJ2-7; 11 nucleotides align to TRBD2. Per the germline V gene, CDR1 is PRHDT and CDR2 is FYEKMQ (reference sequence). The V gene end was trimmed by 6 bases and the J gene end by 3 bases; junction bases not matched to a gene: 7. This CDR3 is 15 amino acids long. CDR3 sequence reads: CASSVRGTSGYEQYF. CDR3 sequence (DNA): TGTGCCAGCAGTGTGCGAGGGACTAGCGGCTACGAGCAGTACTTC.

Only one count was recorded for this clone. This sequence joins TRBV5-1 and TRBJ1-3, with 7 bases lining up with TRBD1. Unmatched junction bases numbered 10, after V lost 2 bases and J lost 8 bases. Per germline, CDR1 SGHRS and CDR2 YFSETQ. The CDR3 contains 15 residues. This chain's CDR3 is CASSLQGRRADTIYF. The CDR3 DNA sequence: TGCGCCAGCAGCTTACAGGGGCGGAGAGCGGACACCATATATTTT. Together with reference TRBV5-1 and TRBJ1-3, the CDR3 gives the full variable domain: KAGVTQTPRYLIKTRGQQVTLSCSPISGHRSVSWYQQTPGQGLQFLFEYFSETQRNKGNFPGRFSGRQFSNSRSEMNVSTLELGDSALYLCASSLQGRRADTIYFGEGSWLTVV.

The chain couples TRBV27 to TRBJ2-7, with TRBD1 identical over 8 bases. The CDR3 length is 15 residues. The V gene end was trimmed by 2 bases and the J gene end by 5 bases; junction bases not matched to a gene: 8. Germline V gene data show CDR1 as MNHEY and CDR2 as SMNVEV (reference sequence). CDR3 in amino acids: CASSLAGGALNEQYF. The CDR3 DNA reads as TGTGCCAGCAGTTTAGCAGGGGGCGCTTTGAACGAGCAGTACTTC.

The J gene is TRBJ2-1, the V gene TRBV7-3; TRBD2 aligns across 8 bases. The V and J ends lost 9 bases and 3 bases, in that order; junction bases with no gene match: 7. The germline V gene encodes CDR1 SGHTA and CDR2 FQGTGA. The CDR3 has 14 amino acids. The CDR3 is CASAREGSYNEQFF. The CDR3 coding sequence is TGTGCCAGTGCCCGGGAGGGAAGCTACAATGAGCAGTTCTTC.

The chain links TRBV7-2 to TRBJ2-1; the D gene is possibly TRBD2 (6 bases). V was cut by 1 base and J by 3 bases, with 13 bases left in between. Looked up from germline, CDR1 is SGHTA and CDR2 is FQGNSA. This CDR3 spans 16 amino acids. CDR3 region: CASSLGGNGGYNEQFF. The CDR3 coding sequence is TGTGCCAGCAGCTTAGGTGGTAACGGGGGCTACAATGAGCAGTTCTTC.

In DNA, the CDR3 is TGTGCCAGCAGTTTGTTCCGGGGAACTGAAGCTTTCTTT. It codes for CASSLFRGTEAFF. The genes are TRBV27 and TRBJ1-1; no firm D call. V dropped 3 bases and J dropped 5 bases, with 10 bases sitting between them. The germline CDR1 and CDR2 sequences are MNHEY and SMNVEV (reference sequence). The CDR3 has 13 amino acids.

This sequence joins TRBV6-5 and TRBJ2-5, with D perhaps matching TRBD1 (6 bases). Germline CDR1 MNHEY, CDR2 SVGAGI. Trimming removed 6 bases from V and 4 bases from J, with 18 bases in between. The CDR3 is 15 residues long. The CDR3 protein is CASSRPQGPPETQYF. CDR3 DNA: TGTGCCAGCAGCCGCCCCCAGGGGCCTCCAGAGACCCAGTACTTC.

V and J are TRBV28 and TRBJ1-2; tentatively, D is TRBD1 (5 bases). The germline V and J ends were trimmed by 3 bases and 4 bases, with 9 bases remaining between them. Germline V lookup: CDR1 MDHEN, CDR2 SYDVKM. This CDR3 contains 13 residues. CDR3 sequence: CASSFQGPYGYTF. CDR3 DNA sequence: TGTGCCAGCAGTTTTCAGGGTCCCTATGGCTACACCTTC.

The chain has TRBV2 and TRBJ2-1, with D uncertain. The CDR3 is 13 residues long. Germline V lookup: CDR1 SNHLY, CDR2 FYNNEI. Trimming took 7 bases from V and 4 from J, leaving 11 bases between them. Written as DNA, the CDR3 is TGTGCCAGCATGCCCCAGCGATACAATGAGCAGTTCTTC. Protein product: CASMPQRYNEQFF.